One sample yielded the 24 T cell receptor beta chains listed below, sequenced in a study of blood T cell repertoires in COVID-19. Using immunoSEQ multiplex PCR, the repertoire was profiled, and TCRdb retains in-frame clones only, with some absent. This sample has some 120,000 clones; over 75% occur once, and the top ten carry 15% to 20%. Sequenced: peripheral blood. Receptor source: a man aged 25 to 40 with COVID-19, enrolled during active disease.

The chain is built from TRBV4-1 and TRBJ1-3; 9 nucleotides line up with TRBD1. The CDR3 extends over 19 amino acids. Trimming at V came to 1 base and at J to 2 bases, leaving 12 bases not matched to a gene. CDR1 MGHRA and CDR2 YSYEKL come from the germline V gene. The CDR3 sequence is CASSQAGTGPRTTGNTIYF. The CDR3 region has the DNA TGCGCCAGCAGCCAAGCCGGGACAGGGCCCAGAACCACTGGAAACACCATATATTTT.

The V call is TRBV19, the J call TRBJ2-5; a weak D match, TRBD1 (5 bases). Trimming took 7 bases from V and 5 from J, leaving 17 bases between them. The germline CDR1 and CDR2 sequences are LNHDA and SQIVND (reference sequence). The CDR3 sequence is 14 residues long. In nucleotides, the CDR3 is TGTGCCAGTAAAGAACAGGCTGTTGGTGAGACCCAGTACTTC. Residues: CASKEQAVGETQYF.

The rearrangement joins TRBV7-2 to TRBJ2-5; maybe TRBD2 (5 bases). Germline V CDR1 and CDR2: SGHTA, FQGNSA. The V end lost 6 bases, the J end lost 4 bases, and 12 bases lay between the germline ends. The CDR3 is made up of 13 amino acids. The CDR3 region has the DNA TGTGCCAGCAGAATTGGCGGAGGAGAGACCCAGTACTTC. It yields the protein CASRIGGGETQYF.

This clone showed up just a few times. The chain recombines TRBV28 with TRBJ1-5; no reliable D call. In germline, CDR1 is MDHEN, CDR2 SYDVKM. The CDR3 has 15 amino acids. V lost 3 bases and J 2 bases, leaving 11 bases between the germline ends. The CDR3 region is CASSFGGRGNQPQHF. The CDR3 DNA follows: TGTGCCAGCAGTTTCGGCGGGAGGGGCAATCAGCCCCAGCATTTT. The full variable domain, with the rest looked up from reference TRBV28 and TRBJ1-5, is DVKVTQSSRYLVKRTGEKVFLECVQDMDHENMFWYRQDPGLGLRLIYFSYDVKMKEKGDIPEGYSVSREKKERFSLILESASTNQTSMYLCASSFGGRGNQPQHFGDGTRLSIL.

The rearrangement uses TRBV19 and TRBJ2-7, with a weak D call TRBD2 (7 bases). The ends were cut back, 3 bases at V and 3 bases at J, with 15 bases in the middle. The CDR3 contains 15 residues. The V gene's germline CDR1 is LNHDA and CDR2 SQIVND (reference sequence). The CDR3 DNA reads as TGTGCCAGTAGTATGAATGGGGGGGCCTTCTACGAGCAGTACTTC. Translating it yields CASSMNGGAFYEQYF.

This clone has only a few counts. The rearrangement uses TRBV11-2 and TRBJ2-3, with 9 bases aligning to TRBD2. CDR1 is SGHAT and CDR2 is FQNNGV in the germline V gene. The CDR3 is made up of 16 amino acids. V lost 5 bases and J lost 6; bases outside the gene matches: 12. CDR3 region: CASSKGGGRAADTQYF. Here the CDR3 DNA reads TGTGCCAGCAGCAAAGGGGGCGGGAGGGCCGCCGATACGCAGTATTTT.

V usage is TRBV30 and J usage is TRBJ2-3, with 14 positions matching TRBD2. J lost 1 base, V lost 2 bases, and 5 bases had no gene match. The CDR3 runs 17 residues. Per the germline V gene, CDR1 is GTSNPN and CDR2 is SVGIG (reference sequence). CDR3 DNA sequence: TGTGCCTGGAGTCCTGGACTAGCGGGGGGTGGCACAGATACGCAGTATTTT. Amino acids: CAWSPGLAGGGTDTQYF.

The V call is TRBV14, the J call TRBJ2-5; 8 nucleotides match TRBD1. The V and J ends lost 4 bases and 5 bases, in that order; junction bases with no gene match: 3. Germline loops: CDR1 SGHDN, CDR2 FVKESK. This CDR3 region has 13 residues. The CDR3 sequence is CASSLRGQETQYF. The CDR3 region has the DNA TGTGCCAGCAGCCTCAGGGGGCAGGAGACCCAGTACTTC.

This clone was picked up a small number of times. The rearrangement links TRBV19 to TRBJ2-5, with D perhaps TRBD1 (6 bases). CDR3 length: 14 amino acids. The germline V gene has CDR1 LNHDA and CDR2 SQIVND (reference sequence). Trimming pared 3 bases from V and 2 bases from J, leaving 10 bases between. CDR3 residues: CASSIPGEQETQYF. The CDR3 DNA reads TGTGCCAGTAGTATCCCAGGGGAACAAGAGACCCAGTACTTC. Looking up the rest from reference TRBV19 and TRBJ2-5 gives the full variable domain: DGGITQSPKYLFRKEGQNVTLSCEQNLNHDAMYWYRQDPGQGLRLIYYSQIVNDFQKGDIAEGYSVSREKKESFPLTVTSAQKNPTAFYLCASSIPGEQETQYFGPGTRLLVL.

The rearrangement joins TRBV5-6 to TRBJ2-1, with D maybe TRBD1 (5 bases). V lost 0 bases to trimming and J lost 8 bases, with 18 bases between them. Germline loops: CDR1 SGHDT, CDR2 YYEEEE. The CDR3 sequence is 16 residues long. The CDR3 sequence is CASSLEGARVFDEQFF. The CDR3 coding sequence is TGTGCCAGCAGCTTGGAAGGGGCAAGGGTGTTCGATGAGCAGTTCTTC. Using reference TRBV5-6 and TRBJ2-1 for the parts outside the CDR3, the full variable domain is DAGVTQSPTHLIKTRGQQVTLRCSPKSGHDTVSWYQQALGQGPQFIFQYYEEEERQRGNFPDRFSGHQFPNYSSELNVNALLLGDSALYLCASSLEGARVFDEQFFGPGTRLTVL.

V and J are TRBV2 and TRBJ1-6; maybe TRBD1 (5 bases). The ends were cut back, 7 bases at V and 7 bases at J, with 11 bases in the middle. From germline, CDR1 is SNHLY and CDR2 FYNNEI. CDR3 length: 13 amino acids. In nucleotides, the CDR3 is TGTGCCAGCATTCCGAAGGGGAATTCACCCCTCCACTTT. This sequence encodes CASIPKGNSPLHF.

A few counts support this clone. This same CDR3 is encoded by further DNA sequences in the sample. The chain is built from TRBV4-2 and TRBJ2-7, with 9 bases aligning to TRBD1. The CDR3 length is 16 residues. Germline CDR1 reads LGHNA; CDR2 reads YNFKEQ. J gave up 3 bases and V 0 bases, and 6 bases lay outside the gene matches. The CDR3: CASSQEDETGGYEQYF. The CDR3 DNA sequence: TGTGCCAGCAGCCAAGAGGATGAGACAGGGGGCTACGAGCAGTACTTC.

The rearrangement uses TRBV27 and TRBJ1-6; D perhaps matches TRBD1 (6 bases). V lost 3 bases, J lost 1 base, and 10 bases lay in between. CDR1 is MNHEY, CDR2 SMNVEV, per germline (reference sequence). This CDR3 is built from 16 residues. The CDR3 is CASSFTGRSYNSPLHF. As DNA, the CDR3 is TGTGCCAGCAGTTTTACAGGGCGGTCCTATAATTCACCCCTCCACTTT.

This chain's CDR3 is CASSQNQGADGYTF. The CDR3 coding sequence is TGTGCCAGCAGCCAGAACCAGGGGGCGGATGGCTACACCTTC. V is TRBV3-1 (or the pseudogene TRBV3-2) and J is TRBJ1-2; 8 positions agree with TRBD1. The CDR3 contains 14 residues. V shed 3 bases and J 6 bases; nucleotides not matched to a gene: 6. Germline V gives CDR1 LGHDT, CDR2 YNNKEL (reference sequence).

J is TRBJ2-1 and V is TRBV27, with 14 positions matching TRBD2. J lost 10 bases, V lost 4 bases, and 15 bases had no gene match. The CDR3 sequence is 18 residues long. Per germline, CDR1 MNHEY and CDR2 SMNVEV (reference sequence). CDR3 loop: CASSWFSTGGLAGEEQFF. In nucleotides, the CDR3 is TGTGCCAGCAGTTGGTTCAGTACCGGGGGACTAGCGGGGGAGGAGCAGTTCTTC.

CDR3 residues: CASSLGRSTDTQYF. In DNA, the CDR3 is TGTGCCAGCAGCTTAGGTAGAAGCACAGATACGCAGTATTTT. The V gene is TRBV11-2, the J gene TRBJ2-3; D gene uncertain. The CDR3 has 14 amino acids. Trimming took off 1 base at V and 0 bases at J, with 5 bases between the two ends. Germline loops: CDR1 SGHAT, CDR2 FQNNGV.

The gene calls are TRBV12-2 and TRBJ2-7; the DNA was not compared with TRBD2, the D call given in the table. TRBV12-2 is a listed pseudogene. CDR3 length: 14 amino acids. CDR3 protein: CASRFVSGDYEQYF. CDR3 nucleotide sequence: TGTGCAAGTCGCTTTGTCTCCGGGGACTACGAGCAGTACTTC.

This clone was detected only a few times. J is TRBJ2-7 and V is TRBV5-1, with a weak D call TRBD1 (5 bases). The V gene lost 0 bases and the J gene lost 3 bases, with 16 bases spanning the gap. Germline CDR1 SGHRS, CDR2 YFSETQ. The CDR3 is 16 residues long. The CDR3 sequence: CASSLALDTLVYEQYF. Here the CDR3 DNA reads TGCGCCAGCAGCTTGGCTTTGGACACTTTGGTCTACGAGCAGTACTTC.

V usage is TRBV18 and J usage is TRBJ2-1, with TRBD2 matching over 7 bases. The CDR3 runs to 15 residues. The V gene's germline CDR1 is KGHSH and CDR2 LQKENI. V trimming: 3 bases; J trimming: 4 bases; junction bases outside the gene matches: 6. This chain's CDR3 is CASSPGTNEYNEQFF. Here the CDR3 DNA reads TGTGCCAGCTCACCCGGGACTAACGAGTACAATGAGCAGTTCTTC.

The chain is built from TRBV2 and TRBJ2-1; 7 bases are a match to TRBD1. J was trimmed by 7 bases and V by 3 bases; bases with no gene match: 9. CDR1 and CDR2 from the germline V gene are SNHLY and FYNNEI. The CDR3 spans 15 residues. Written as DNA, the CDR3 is TGTGCCAGCAGTGAGGTAGGGGGCGCGGAGAATGAGCAGTTCTTC. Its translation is CASSEVGGAENEQFF.

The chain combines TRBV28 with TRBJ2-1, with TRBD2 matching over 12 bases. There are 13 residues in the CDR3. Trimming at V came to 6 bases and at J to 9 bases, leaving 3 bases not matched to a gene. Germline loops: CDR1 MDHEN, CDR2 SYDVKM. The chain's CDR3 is CASRTSGGIEQFF. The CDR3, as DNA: TGTGCCAGCAGAACTAGCGGGGGGATTGAGCAGTTCTTC.

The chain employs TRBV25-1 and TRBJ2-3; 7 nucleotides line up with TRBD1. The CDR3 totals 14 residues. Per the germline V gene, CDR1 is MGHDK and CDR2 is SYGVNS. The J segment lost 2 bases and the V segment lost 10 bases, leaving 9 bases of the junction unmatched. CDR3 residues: CATSDRTSTDTQYF. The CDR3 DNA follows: TGTGCCACCTCGGACAGGACATCCACAGATACGCAGTATTTT.

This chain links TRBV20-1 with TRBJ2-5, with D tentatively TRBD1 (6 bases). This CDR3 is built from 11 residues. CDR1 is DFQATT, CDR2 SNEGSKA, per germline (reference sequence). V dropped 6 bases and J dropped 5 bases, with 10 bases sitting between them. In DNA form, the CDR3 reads TGCAGTGCCCTGGGGGCGGAGACCCAGTACTTC. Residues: CSALGAETQYF.

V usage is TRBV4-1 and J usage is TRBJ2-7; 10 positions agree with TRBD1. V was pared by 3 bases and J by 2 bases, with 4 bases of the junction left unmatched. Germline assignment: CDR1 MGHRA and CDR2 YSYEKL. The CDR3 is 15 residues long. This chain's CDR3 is CASSQTGTGAYEQYF. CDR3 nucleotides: TGCGCCAGCAGCCAGACCGGGACAGGGGCCTACGAGCAGTACTTC.